These 18 T cell receptor beta chains share one sample of origin, sequenced in a study of T cells in tumors after PD-1 blockade. Here immunoSEQ multiplex PCR was the method, and the copy in TCRdb shows in-frame clones only, minus some. Among around 25,000 clones, over 80% were seen once, and the ten largest hold 12%. This material consisted of PBMCs, taken after anti-PD-1 treatment. The source of these receptors is a human donor with basal cell carcinoma.

The gene calls are TRBV7-9 and TRBJ1-3; 8 positions agree with TRBD1. V was pared by 2 bases and J by 1 base, with 10 bases of the junction left unmatched. CDR1 SEHNR and CDR2 FQNEAQ come from the germline V gene (reference sequence). The CDR3 has 18 residues. CDR3 in amino acids: CASSLWTGFTLSGNTIYF. In DNA, the CDR3 is TGTGCCAGCAGCTTATGGACAGGGTTTACTCTTTCTGGAAACACCATATATTTT.

The rearrangement joins TRBV5-1 to TRBJ1-3; 7 positions match TRBD1. The CDR3 consists of 13 residues. CDR1 SGHRS and CDR2 YFSETQ come from the germline V gene. The V and J ends lost 4 bases and 4 bases, in that order; junction bases with no gene match: 2. The CDR3 sequence: CASSGGQGNTIYF. CDR3 coding DNA: TGCGCCAGCAGCGGGGGACAGGGAAACACCATATATTTT.

The chain couples TRBV7-2 to TRBJ2-3; TRBD2 matches at 11 bases. This CDR3 is built from 17 residues. V was pared by 0 bases and J by 4 bases, with 6 bases of the junction left unmatched. Germline CDR1 reads SGHTA; CDR2 reads FQGNSA. The CDR3 region has the DNA TGTGCCAGCAGCTTAGCCCTAGGTAGCGGGGGGGCAGATACGCAGTATTTT. As protein: CASSLALGSGGADTQYF.

CDR3 sequence (DNA): TGTGCCAGCACAGGGACAGGGTTAGGGGATACGCAGTATTTT. Its translation: CASTGTGLGDTQYF. V and J are TRBV7-8 and TRBJ2-3, with 9 bases matching TRBD1. J lost 6 bases, V lost 7 bases, and 8 bases had no gene match. Germline-derived CDR1 and CDR2 are SGHVS and FQNEAQ. This CDR3 region has 14 residues.

The chain employs TRBV4-2 and TRBJ1-3; D ambiguous. CDR3 size: 16 residues. Germline V gives CDR1 LGHNA, CDR2 YNFKEQ. The V end was cut by 0 bases, the J end by 3 bases, with 12 bases between. The CDR3 loop reads CASSQDLGMSGNTIYF. Here the CDR3 DNA reads TGTGCCAGCAGCCAAGACCTAGGAATGAGTGGAAACACCATATATTTT.

This rearrangement joins TRBV19 to TRBJ1-2, with 7 positions matching TRBD1. V lost 5 bases, J lost 3 bases, and 6 bases stayed unmatched. Germline V gives CDR1 LNHDA, CDR2 SQIVND (reference sequence). This CDR3 has 14 residues. The CDR3 here is CASSFGTADYGYTF. The CDR3 DNA sequence: TGTGCCAGTAGTTTCGGGACAGCAGACTATGGCTACACCTTC. The variable domain in full, with the rest retrieved from reference TRBV19 and TRBJ1-2, is DGGITQSPKYLFRKEGQNVTLSCEQNLNHDAMYWYRQDPGQGLRLIYYSQIVNDFQKGDIAEGYSVSREKKESFPLTVTSAQKNPTAFYLCASSFGTADYGYTFGSGTRLTVV.

In this sample, this clone turned up a few times. The chain carries TRBV7-2 and TRBJ2-3; D might be TRBD1 (5 bases). This CDR3 spans 15 amino acids. Germline CDR1 reads SGHTA; CDR2 reads FQGNSA. Trimming removed 5 bases at V and 0 bases at J, with 12 bases between. The CDR3 DNA follows: TGTGCCAGCAGCCCCGGACAACTGAGCACAGATACGCAGTATTTT. Encoded protein: CASSPGQLSTDTQYF.

CDR3 bases: TGCGCCAGCAGCTTTACAGGGTACAATGAAAAACTGTTTTTT. As protein: CASSFTGYNEKLFF. The rearrangement joins TRBV5-1 to TRBJ1-4; D possibly corresponds to TRBD1 (6 bases). The CDR3 consists of 14 residues. Germline CDR1 is SGHRS and CDR2 is YFSETQ. V lost 2 bases and J 5 bases, leaving 10 bases between the germline ends.

The CDR3 nucleotides are TGTGCCAGCAGGACATCTAGCGGGGGGGCCTCTGAGCAGTTCTTC. Translated: CASRTSSGGASEQFF. The chain links TRBV6-5 to TRBJ2-1, with 12 bases identical to TRBD2. The CDR3 extends over 15 amino acids. The V gene's germline CDR1 is MNHEY and CDR2 SVGAGI. With 6 bases clipped from V and 9 bases from J, the junction kept 9 bases outside the gene matches.

CDR3 nucleotide sequence: TGCAGTGCTGGGAGGGGTGGCTACACCTTC. This encodes CSAGRGGYTF. The rearrangement links TRBV20-1 to TRBJ1-2; tentatively, D is TRBD1 (5 bases). The CDR3 is 10 residues long. Germline V gene lookup returns CDR1 DFQATT and CDR2 SNEGSKA (reference sequence). V lost 5 bases to trimming and J lost 7 bases, with 8 bases between them.

V gene TRBV19 combines with J gene TRBJ1-1; 12 bases are shared with TRBD1. The junction had 18 bases not matched to a gene; V was cut back by 3 bases and J by 4 bases. In germline, CDR1 is LNHDA, CDR2 SQIVND (reference sequence). The CDR3 is made up of 20 amino acids. The CDR3: CASSMGFLPGTGGAGTEAFF. The DNA for the CDR3 is TGTGCCAGTAGTATGGGTTTTCTTCCCGGGACAGGGGGCGCGGGCACTGAAGCTTTCTTT. The full variable domain, in which reference TRBV19 and TRBJ1-1 provide the parts outside the CDR3, is DGGITQSPKYLFRKEGQNVTLSCEQNLNHDAMYWYRQDPGQGLRLIYYSQIVNDFQKGDIAEGYSVSREKKESFPLTVTSAQKNPTAFYLCASSMGFLPGTGGAGTEAFFGQGTRLTVV.

This clone was found once. The chain links TRBV10-2 to TRBJ2-1; D possibly corresponds to TRBD2 (6 bases). Germline V CDR1 and CDR2: WSHSY, SAAADI. The length of the CDR3 is 14 residues. The V end lost 6 bases, the J end lost 4 bases, and 13 bases lay between the germline ends. This chain's CDR3 is CASRPGLSYNEQFF. In DNA form, the CDR3 reads TGCGCCAGCAGGCCGGGACTTAGTTACAATGAGCAGTTCTTC.

This clone has more than one count but fewer than ten. The chain is built from TRBV19 and TRBJ2-7, with TRBD2 matching 7 bases. Germline V lookup: CDR1 LNHDA, CDR2 SQIVND (reference sequence). CDR3 length: 13 amino acids. After removal of 3 bases from V and 3 bases from J, the junction contained 2 bases not matched to a gene. The CDR3 bases are TGTGCCAGTAGTATTACGGGGGGCTACGAGCAGTACTTC. Amino acids: CASSITGGYEQYF.

The chain carries TRBV5-1 and TRBJ1-2, with D tentatively TRBD1 (6 bases). Germline V gene data show CDR1 as SGHRS and CDR2 as YFSETQ. Trimming pared 1 base from V and 4 bases from J, leaving 14 bases between. The CDR3 runs 15 residues. For the CDR3, the DNA is TGCGCCAGCAGCTTGCTTGGGGGGCAAGGCTATGGCTACACCTTC. Encoded protein: CASSLLGGQGYGYTF. The full variable domain, with the rest looked up from reference TRBV5-1 and TRBJ1-2, is KAGVTQTPRYLIKTRGQQVTLSCSPISGHRSVSWYQQTPGQGLQFLFEYFSETQRNKGNFPGRFSGRQFSNSRSEMNVSTLELGDSALYLCASSLLGGQGYGYTFGSGTRLTVV.

This clone has just one count. V and J are TRBV23-1 and TRBJ1-2, with D hard to call. TRBV23-1 is an ORF; its function is uncertain. CDR3 length equals 13 residues. The V and J ends lost 3 bases and 5 bases respectively, with 10 bases between them. The CDR3 loop reads CASSHRTSYGYTF. CDR3 coding DNA: TGCGCCAGCAGTCACCGAACGTCGTATGGCTACACCTTC.

CDR3 nucleotides: TGCAGTGCTAGTGGAACCAGGGGCAACCGTGGGGATTCACCCCTCCACTTT. As protein: CSASGTRGNRGDSPLHF. The chain uses TRBV20-1 and TRBJ1-6; D perhaps matches TRBD1 (6 bases). CDR1 and CDR2 from the germline V gene are DFQATT and SNEGSKA (reference sequence). The CDR3 is 17 amino acids. V lost 3 bases to trimming and J lost 8 bases, with 23 bases between them.

V and J are TRBV30 and TRBJ1-4; 9 nucleotides align to TRBD1. The CDR3 consists of 14 residues. Germline CDR1 and CDR2: GTSNPN and SVGIG (reference sequence). J gave up 7 bases and V 3 bases, and 6 bases lay outside the gene matches. The CDR3 spells CAWRSGQGIEKLFF. The CDR3, as DNA: TGTGCCTGGAGGTCGGGACAGGGAATTGAAAAACTGTTTTTT.

There are a few counts of this clone. CDR3 nucleotides: TGCAGTGCTAGTATAGGCGGGGGCTTCTACAATGAGCAGTTCTTC. It codes for CSASIGGGFYNEQFF. V usage is TRBV20-1 and J usage is TRBJ2-1, with D possibly being TRBD2 (7 bases). CDR1 is DFQATT and CDR2 is SNEGSKA in the germline V gene (reference sequence). Deletions cut 3 bases from V and 3 bases from J, with 15 bases between. The CDR3 length is 15 residues.